The text below deals with one TCR beta chain. Per the authors' pipeline: Estimated nucleated cell counts came from reference gene primer amplification. The data were produced by immunoSEQ multiplex PCR, yet TCRdb's version contains in-frame clones alone and is incomplete. Clone size and the V and J calls come from that table; the DNA yielded D and trimming. Of about 220,000 clones in the sample, around 84% were seen once. Trimming left V 1 base short and J 7 bases short, with 16 bases between. The CDR3 sequence is 15 residues long. The germline V gene encodes CDR1 MNHEY and CDR2 SMNVEV (reference sequence). These data are taken from a study of blood T cell repertoires in COVID-19. For the study at large: Samples taken during acute and convalescent COVID-19 were collected in the United States, Italy and Spain. Nucleic acid was either cDNA or gDNA, and it came from T cells, B-cell-depleted T cells, or PBMCs.

The sequence came from a man aged 25-45 years with active or convalescent COVID-19. This chain joins TRBV27 and TRBJ1-1; perhaps TRBD1 as D (5 bases). The sequencing input was peripheral blood. In nucleotides, the CDR3 is TGTGCCAGCAGTTTATGGTCGGGCAGGGAAAATGAAGCTTTCTTT. Translating gives CASSLWSGRENEAFF.